This T cell receptor beta chain was captured in a study of blood T cell repertoires in COVID-19 (dated by TCRdb to 2020 to 2021). Background on the whole study: Collaborator samples came from the United States, Italy and Spain and covered acute and convalescent phases of COVID-19. The prospective study material was composed of cDNA or gDNA derived from T cells, B-cell-depleted T cells, or PBMCs. Subjects who had been exposed to COVID-19, were actively infected with it, or had recovered from it provided the deeply sampled blood TCRbeta repertoires that made up the dataset. A freely available public database, intended as a resource for researchers studying the immune response to SARS-CoV-2, is where the repertoires were released. Samples were obtained from the ongoing ImmuneRACE study (first 160 participants) and from roughly 1,300 subjects provided by 6 global collaborators. The sample metadata nearly always contained a de-identified subject ID, COVID-19 status, age in years and sex. Where available, HLA class I and class II types were obtained from metadata supplied by the sample provider rather than from assay-based typing.

TCRbeta CDR3 regions were amplified from genomic DNA using the immunoSEQ Assay, a bias-controlled multiplex PCR. Turning to the authors' computational methods: Within the assay, amplification of reference gene primers was used to estimate how many nucleated cells each sample contained. To quantify the absolute abundance of each unique TCRbeta CDR3 rearrangement, sequence reads were collapsed and filtered. Productive Simpson clonality was computed per sample as the square root of Simpson's diversity index over productive rearrangements. TCRdb obtained this table from immuneACCESS and retained in-frame rearrangements with V and J assigned. These tables miss some clones; where compared with another copy, unresolved V genes account for less than half of the shortfall, and the remainder is unexplained. That table is the source of V, J and clone size, and D and trimming were worked out from the DNA. The sample table records 110,000 to 150,000 clones; 78% of these occur just once. More than 5% of the sample is in the top ten clones.

What the authors observed across the whole study: How much clinical and demographic metadata was included differed by source and by participant, and the metadata was provided uncurated.

Its CDR3 holds 18 amino acids, cysteine through phenylalanine. The only DNA kept is the CDR3, 54 bases in frame from the first base. A distance of 12 bases separates the germline ends of V and J, which lose 0 bases and 0 bases respectively. CDR1 and CDR2 (SGHVS, FNYEAQ) derive from the germline V gene. Participants in the prospective study were enrolled through a virtual design, were aged roughly 18 to 100 years, and lived in 20 to 30 United States geographic areas. In the prospective study, participants were assigned to cohorts based on the clinical history participants reported in a screening survey and a study questionnaire. ImmuneRACE Cohort 3 recovered participants were defined by two consecutive negative NP/OP PCR tests, healthcare professional clearance, or symptom resolution. Mobile phlebotomists in the prospective study collected whole blood, serum and a nasopharyngeal or oropharyngeal swab from every participant. Participants in the prospective study had the option to provide additional blood draws and questionnaires over a 2-month period. Before DNA extraction, blood samples from the prospective study were shipped at room temperature or frozen.

Note on this clone: It lacks a known antigen. The input lacks base qualities; no much larger clone sits a single base away.

In this chain, TRBV7-6 is recombined with TRBJ1-6; the D gene is unclear. The origin of this receptor is a woman in her fifties or sixties who had recovered from COVID-19. Sequenced: PBMCs or T cells enriched from blood (not recorded which). The nucleotide sequence is given as TGTGCCAGCAGCTTAGCGGGAGGGTCGAGCTCCTATAATTCACCCCTCCACTTT. Protein translation: CASSLAGGSSSYNSPLHF.